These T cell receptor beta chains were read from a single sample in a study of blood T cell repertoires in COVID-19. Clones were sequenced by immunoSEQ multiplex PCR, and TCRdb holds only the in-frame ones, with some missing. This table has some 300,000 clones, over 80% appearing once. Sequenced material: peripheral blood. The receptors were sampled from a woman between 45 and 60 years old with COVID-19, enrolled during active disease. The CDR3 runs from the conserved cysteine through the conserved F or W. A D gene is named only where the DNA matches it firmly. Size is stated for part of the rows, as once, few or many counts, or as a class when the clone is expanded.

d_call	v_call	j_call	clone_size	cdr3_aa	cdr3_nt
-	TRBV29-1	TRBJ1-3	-	CSVEWGGGNTIYF	TGCAGCGTTGAGTGGGGGGGCGGAAACACCATATATTTT
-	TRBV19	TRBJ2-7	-	CASSFSQRTPYEQYF	TGTGCCAGTAGTTTTAGCCAGCGGACCCCCTACGAGCAGTACTTC
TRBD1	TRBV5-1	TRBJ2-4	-	CASSPGQKRSVQYF	TGCGCCAGCAGCCCGGGACAGAAGAGGTCCGTTCAGTACTTC
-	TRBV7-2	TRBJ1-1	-	CASSLLGLENTEAFF	TGTGCCAGCAGCTTACTTGGTTTAGAGAACACTGAAGCTTTCTTT
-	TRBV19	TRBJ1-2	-	CASTDELAHGYTF	TGTGCCAGCACGGATGAATTAGCTCATGGCTACACCTTC
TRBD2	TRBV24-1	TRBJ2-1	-	CATSDYLAGALNEQFF	TGTGCCACCAGTGATTATCTAGCGGGAGCTTTAAATGAGCAGTTCTTC
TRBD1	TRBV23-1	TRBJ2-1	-	CASSQGQGASVNLQFF	TGCGCCAGCAGTCAAGGGCAGGGGGCGAGTGTAAATCTCCAGTTCTTC
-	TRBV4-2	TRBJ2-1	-	CASSQNRDNEQFF	TGTGCCAGCAGCCAAAACCGGGACAATGAGCAGTTCTTC
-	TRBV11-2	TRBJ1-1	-	CASTLEGGRRAFF	TGTGCCAGCACCCTAGAAGGCGGGAGGAGGGCTTTCTTT
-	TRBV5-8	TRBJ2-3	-	CASSRGHLTDTQYF	TGTGCCAGCTCCAGAGGACACCTCACAGATACGCAGTATTTT
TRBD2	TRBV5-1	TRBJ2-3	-	CASSSSGMGPDTQYF	TGCGCCAGCAGCTCTAGCGGGATGGGCCCAGATACGCAGTATTTT
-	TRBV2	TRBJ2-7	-	CASTEGVSLIYEQYF	TGTGCCAGCACCGAGGGGGTCAGCTTGATCTACGAGCAGTACTTC
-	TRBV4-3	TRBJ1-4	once	CASSQDSGSSGKLFF	TGCGCCAGCAGCCAAGATTCGGGGTCGTCGGGAAAACTGTTTTTT
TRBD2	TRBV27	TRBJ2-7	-	CASSWREDSYEQYF	TGTGCCAGCAGTTGGCGGGAGGACTCCTACGAGCAGTACTTC
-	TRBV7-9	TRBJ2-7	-	CASSLGDKYEQYF	TGTGCCAGCAGCTTGGGGGACAAGTACGAGCAGTACTTC
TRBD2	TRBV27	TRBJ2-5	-	CASSIGTSGRAVQETQYF	TGTGCCAGCAGTATAGGGACTAGCGGGAGGGCCGTCCAAGAGACCCAGTACTTC
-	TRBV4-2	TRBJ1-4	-	CASSLGHQNEKLFF	TGTGCCAGCAGCCTTGGACACCAGAATGAAAAACTGTTTTTT
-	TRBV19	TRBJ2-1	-	CASRSGLGSNNEQFF	TGTGCCAGTAGATCCGGTTTGGGGAGTAACAATGAGCAGTTCTTC
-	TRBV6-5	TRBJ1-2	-	CASSYLGRVTYGYTF	TGTGCCAGCAGTTACCTGGGCAGAGTAACCTATGGCTACACCTTC
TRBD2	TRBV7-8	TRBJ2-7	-	CASSFRTGTSGRDSGYEQYF	TGTGCCAGCAGCTTTAGAACCGGGACTAGCGGGAGGGACTCAGGCTACGAGCAGTACTTC
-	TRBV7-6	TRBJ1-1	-	CASSASTGTVLNTEAFF	TGTGCCAGCAGCGCCTCTACAGGGACCGTACTGAACACTGAAGCTTTCTTT
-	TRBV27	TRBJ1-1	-	CASSLTPNSLMNTEAFF	TGTGCCAGCAGTCTAACCCCAAACAGCCTCATGAACACTGAAGCTTTCTTT
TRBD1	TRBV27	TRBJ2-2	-	CASSSLDRTGELFF	TGTGCCAGCAGTTCGCTGGACAGGACCGGGGAGCTGTTTTTT
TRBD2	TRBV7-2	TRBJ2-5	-	CASSPWASGYQETQYF	TGTGCCAGCAGCCCATGGGCTAGCGGGTATCAAGAGACCCAGTACTTC
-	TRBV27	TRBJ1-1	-	CASSLYREAEAFF	TGTGCCAGCAGTTTATATAGGGAGGCTGAAGCTTTCTTT
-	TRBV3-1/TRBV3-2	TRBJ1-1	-	CASSQGRVEAFF	TGTGCCAGCAGCCAAGGGAGGGTAGAAGCTTTCTTT
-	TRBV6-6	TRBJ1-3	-	CASSRDRSGNTIYF	TGTGCCAGCAGCCGGGATCGGTCTGGAAACACCATATATTTT
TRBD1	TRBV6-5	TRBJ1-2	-	CASSWGQLTNYGYTF	TGTGCCAGCAGCTGGGGACAGCTTACTAACTATGGCTACACCTTC
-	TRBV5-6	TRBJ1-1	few	CASSLDGGGTEAFF	TGTGCCAGCAGCTTGGATGGGGGAGGCACTGAAGCTTTCTTT
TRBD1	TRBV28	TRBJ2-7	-	CASSPPGTGTYEQYF	TGTGCCAGCAGTCCACCCGGGACAGGGACCTACGAGCAGTACTTC
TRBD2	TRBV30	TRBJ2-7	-	CAWSLALAGPRGPYEQYF	TGTGCCTGGAGTTTGGCCCTAGCGGGACCCCGGGGTCCTTACGAGCAGTACTTC
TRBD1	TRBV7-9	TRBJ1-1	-	CASSPGQGTTEAFF	TGTGCCAGCAGCCCCGGACAGGGGACCACTGAAGCTTTCTTT
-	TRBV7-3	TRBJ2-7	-	CASSLSTGYEQYF	TGTGCCAGCAGCTTAAGTACCGGCTACGAGCAGTACTTC
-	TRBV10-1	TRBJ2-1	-	CASSESSLGGEQFF	TGCGCCAGCAGTGAGTCCTCACTAGGGGGTGAGCAGTTCTTC
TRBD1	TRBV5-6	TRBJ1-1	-	CASSLRRTGVTEAFF	TGTGCCAGCAGCTTGCGGAGGACAGGGGTGACTGAAGCTTTCTTT
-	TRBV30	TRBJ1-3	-	CAWSDRVGNTIYF	TGTGCCTGGAGTGACAGGGTTGGAAACACCATATATTTT
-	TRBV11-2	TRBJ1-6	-	CASSPQVGGSPLHF	TGTGCCAGCAGCCCTCAGGTCGGGGGTTCACCCCTCCACTTT
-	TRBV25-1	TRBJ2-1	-	CASSRPGSYNEQFF	TGTGCCAGCAGTCGACCAGGGTCCTACAATGAGCAGTTCTTC
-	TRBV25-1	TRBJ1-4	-	CASSDRATNEKLFF	TGTGCCAGCAGCGACAGAGCAACTAATGAAAAACTGTTTTTT
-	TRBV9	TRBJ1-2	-	CASSISSGGLYGYTF	TGTGCCAGCAGCATATCGTCGGGGGGACTCTATGGCTACACCTTC
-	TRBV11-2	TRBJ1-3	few	CASSTQLAEGNTIYF	TGTGCCAGCAGCACCCAACTTGCGGAGGGAAACACCATATATTTT